These 26 T cell receptor beta chains originate from one sample sequenced in a study of vaccination and CD4 T cells after COVID-19. Sequencing of DNA taken from cultured CD4+ T cells relied on the Oncomine TCR Beta short-read assay. TCRdb passed the PCR reads through MiXCR, listing each CDR3 protein once. The data hold 9,000 to 15,000 distinct CDR3 sequences, with approximately 60% observed a single time. The treatment: 10-day PBMC culture with coronavirus spike peptide pools or control peptides (ViraFEST assay). Antigens of these TCRs are unknown. The sample consisted of CD4+ T cells from blood, cultured in vitro. These receptors were obtained from a human donor who had recovered from COVID-19.

This clonotype was recorded once. This chain links TRBV20-1 with TRBJ1-4; maybe TRBD1 (6 bases). The CDR3 contains 15 residues. Trimming shortened V by 0 bases and J by 6 bases, and 14 bases separated the two germline ends. Germline V gene data show CDR1 as DFQATT and CDR2 as SNEGSKA (reference sequence). CDR3 sequence (DNA): TGCAGTGCTAGAGATGGGGGGGGGCGTGATGAAAAACTGTTTTTT. It codes for CSARDGGGRDEKLFF.

The table lists this clonotype with a few counts. This chain connects TRBV20-1 to TRBJ2-5; no clear D. Trimming left V 6 bases short and J 5 bases short, with 13 bases between. The germline V gene encodes CDR1 DFQATT and CDR2 SNEGSKA (reference sequence). There are 12 residues in the CDR3. The CDR3 sequence is CSAPWSRETQYF. CDR3 bases: TGCAGTGCCCCCTGGAGTAGGGAGACCCAGTACTTC.

This clonotype was observed a single time. The chain is built from TRBV6-2 or TRBV6-3 and TRBJ2-3; 12 bases line up with TRBD1. The CDR3 extends over 14 amino acids. V shed 7 bases, J shed 9 bases, and the junction held 8 bases outside the gene matches. CDR1 and CDR2 (germline): MNHEY, SVGEGT. CDR3 residues: CASMGPGQGATQYF. CDR3 DNA sequence: TGTGCCAGCATGGGTCCGGGACAGGGGGCCACGCAGTATTTT.

The J gene is TRBJ1-1, the V gene TRBV11-2; D is unclear. The CDR3 contains 14 residues. Germline CDR1 is SGHAT and CDR2 is FQNNGV. The ends were cut back, 2 bases at V and 0 bases at J, with 7 bases in the middle. Here the CDR3 DNA reads TGTGCCAGCAGCTTAACCCGGGTGAACACTGAAGCTTTCTTT. As protein: CASSLTRVNTEAFF.

The table lists this clonotype with a count of one. This chain connects TRBV12-3 or TRBV12-4 to TRBJ1-2; 8 nucleotides agree with TRBD1. This CDR3 region has 15 residues. V shed 7 bases, J shed 2 bases, and the junction held 9 bases outside the gene matches. The CDR3 loop reads CASTETGVRNYGYTF. The CDR3 DNA follows: TGTGCCAGCACCGAGACAGGGGTTAGGAACTATGGCTACACCTTC.

The chain has TRBV6-1 and TRBJ1-2; the match to TRBD1 covers 8 bases. The CDR3 consists of 11 residues. The germline V gene has CDR1 MNHNS and CDR2 SASEGT. The V segment lost 10 bases and the J segment 8 bases; nucleotides outside the gene matches: 6. The CDR3 region has the DNA TGTGCCAAAAAGACAGGGGTAGGCTACACCTTC. It yields the protein CAKKTGVGYTF.

V is TRBV2 and J is TRBJ1-5; tentative D call: TRBD1 (6 bases). Trimming took 7 bases from V and 9 from J, leaving 16 bases between them. This CDR3 is built from 13 residues. In germline, CDR1 is SNHLY, CDR2 FYNNEI. The CDR3 region is CASTEQGLGPQHF. The CDR3 DNA is TGTGCCAGCACCGAACAGGGCTTGGGGCCCCAGCATTTT.

Written as DNA, the CDR3 is TGTGCCAGCATTTCAGGGCGACTAGCGGGGTACAATGAGCAGTTCTTC. It translates to CASISGRLAGYNEQFF. The chain couples TRBV6-2 or TRBV6-3 to TRBJ2-1, with TRBD2 identical over 11 bases. The germline V gene encodes CDR1 MNHEY and CDR2 SVGEGT. V was clipped by 7 bases and J by 4 bases; unmatched bases: 9. The CDR3 totals 16 residues.

The chain employs TRBV7-6 and TRBJ2-5; 9 bases map to TRBD2. Germline V gene data show CDR1 as SGHVS and CDR2 as FNYEAQ. The CDR3 is made up of 14 amino acids. Losses at the gene ends were 5 bases for V and 7 bases for J; bases not matched to a gene: 8. The CDR3 DNA sequence: TGTGCCAGCAGCCCGGCGTCGACTAGCGGGACCCAGTACTTC. Translated, it gives CASSPASTSGTQYF.

The rearrangement links TRBV2 to TRBJ1-5; D unresolved. The CDR3 loop spans 13 amino acids. Trimming cost V 7 bases and J 4 bases, with 11 bases left between them. Germline assignment: CDR1 SNHLY and CDR2 FYNNEI. The CDR3 DNA is TGTGCCAGCAAGTCACGTCAGAATCAGCCCCAGCATTTT. Its translation is CASKSRQNQPQHF.

This clonotype came up a few times. This rearrangement joins TRBV20-1 to TRBJ2-7, with 7 bases that match TRBD2. From germline, CDR1 is DFQATT and CDR2 SNEGSKA (reference sequence). The junction had 11 bases not matched to a gene; V was cut back by 6 bases and J by 3 bases. The CDR3 contains 14 residues. CDR3 in DNA: TGCAGTGCATCTCCCGGGACTACCAACTACGAGCAGTACTTC. This codes for CSASPGTTNYEQYF.

J is TRBJ2-5 and V is TRBV27; TRBD1 aligns across 10 bases. Germline lookup yields CDR1 MNHEY and CDR2 SMNVEV (reference sequence). V gave up 6 bases and J gave up 3 bases; unmatched junction bases: 4. This CDR3 region has 14 residues. CDR3 sequence reads: CASRGQGRKETQYF. DNA of the CDR3: TGTGCCAGCAGGGGACAGGGGCGCAAAGAGACCCAGTACTTC.

The V and J genes are TRBV2 and TRBJ1-3; a possible D gene is TRBD1 (6 bases). V was pared by 4 bases and J by 5 bases, with 15 bases between. Germline V lookup: CDR1 SNHLY, CDR2 FYNNEI. The length of the CDR3 is 15 residues. The CDR3 protein is CASSVGQGNRNTIYF. The CDR3 DNA reads TGTGCCAGCAGTGTTGGGCAGGGGAATAGAAACACCATATATTTT. The entire variable domain, with the rest obtained from reference TRBV2 and TRBJ1-3, is as follows: EPEVTQTPSHQVTQMGQEVILRCVPISNHLYFYWYRQILGQKVEFLVSFYNNEISEKSEIFDDQFSVERPDGSNFTLKIRSTKLEDSAMYFCASSVGQGNRNTIYFGEGSWLTVV.

The chain has TRBV5-5 and TRBJ2-2, with D hard to call. The V gene's germline CDR1 is SGHKS and CDR2 YYEKEE (reference sequence). The CDR3 is 14 amino acids. The ends were cut back, 4 bases at V and 5 bases at J, with 12 bases in the middle. The CDR3 nucleotides read TGTGCCAGCAGCAAGGTTTTAACAACCGGGGAGCTGTTTTTT. Translation gives CASSKVLTTGELFF.

This clonotype has a handful of counts. The chain couples TRBV20-1 to TRBJ1-5; D is uncertain. The CDR3 has 13 amino acids. V dropped 1 base and J dropped 7 bases, with 11 bases sitting between them. CDR1 is DFQATT and CDR2 is SNEGSKA in the germline V gene (reference sequence). The CDR3 DNA reads TGCAGTGCTAGAGTTGAGGTTTCCCAGCCCCAGCATTTT. It codes for CSARVEVSQPQHF.

J is TRBJ1-1 and V is TRBV28; no reliable D call. V lost 1 base and J 1 base, leaving 13 bases between the germline ends. From germline, CDR1 is MDHEN and CDR2 SYDVKM. There are 16 residues in the CDR3. CDR3 in DNA: TGTGCCAGCAGTTTATTCCCAAGGAGGGAGAACACTGAAGCTTTCTTT. Residues: CASSLFPRRENTEAFF.

This clonotype was observed a few times. The chain recombines TRBV27 with TRBJ1-2; D gene uncertain. Trimming stripped 3 bases from V and 1 base from J, with 6 bases between. Germline CDR1 and CDR2: MNHEY and SMNVEV (reference sequence). The CDR3 spans 13 residues. The CDR3 nucleotides read TGTGCCAGCAGTTTGCTGGGTAACTATGGCTACACCTTC. Translation gives CASSLLGNYGYTF.

The chain's CDR3 is CASSPQETQYF. For the CDR3, the DNA is TGTGCCAGCAGTCCACAAGAGACCCAGTACTTC. The chain links TRBV6-2 or TRBV6-3 to TRBJ2-5; unclear D gene. The CDR3 has 11 amino acids. The ends were cut back, 5 bases at V and 2 bases at J, with 3 bases in the middle. Germline V lookup: CDR1 MNHEY, CDR2 SVGEGT.

The chain has TRBV6-1 and TRBJ2-3, with TRBD2 identical over 8 bases. From germline, CDR1 is MNHNS and CDR2 SASEGT. The V segment lost 8 bases and the J segment 8 bases; nucleotides outside the gene matches: 9. The CDR3 is 13 residues long. The CDR3 spells CASGSGNGGTQYF. The DNA for the CDR3 is TGTGCCAGCGGTAGCGGGAACGGGGGTACGCAGTATTTT.

The sample holds one count of this clonotype. The chain recombines TRBV28 with TRBJ2-7; no reliable D call. The CDR3 length is 14 residues. The germline V and J ends were trimmed by 3 bases and 2 bases, with 11 bases remaining between them. Germline loops: CDR1 MDHEN, CDR2 SYDVKM. The chain's CDR3 is CASSLSRSPYEQYF. CDR3 bases: TGTGCCAGCAGTTTGTCCAGGTCCCCCTACGAGCAGTACTTC.

Remarks on this clonotype: One junction end does not reproduce the germline sequence, and a read error may be involved. CDR3 loop: CASTTGTQVLHF. The DNA of the CDR3 is TGTGCCAGTACTACCGGGACACAGGTTTTGCATTTT. The V and J genes are TRBV19 and TRBJ2-3; tentatively, D is TRBD1 (6 bases). CDR1 LNHDA and CDR2 SQIVND come from the germline V gene (reference sequence). The CDR3 consists of 12 residues.

This clonotype was counted between two and nine times. Likely a read error: the CDR3 ends without its conserved phenylalanine or tryptophan. This sequence joins TRBV19 and TRBJ1-1, with D possibly TRBD1 on 6 matching bases. Trimming left V 5 bases short and J 6 bases short, with 19 bases between. The CDR3 has 15 amino acids. In germline, CDR1 is LNHDA, CDR2 SQIVND (reference sequence). CDR3 region: CASSDRGRWGAEAFL. CDR3 DNA: TGTGCCAGTAGTGATCGGGGGCGATGGGGCGCTGAAGCTTTCCTT.

This chain connects TRBV28 to TRBJ1-1, with unresolved D. Between the trimmed V and J ends, which lost 3 bases and 4 bases, there was a span of 12 bases. The germline gives CDR1 MDHEN, CDR2 SYDVKM. The CDR3 consists of 14 residues. The CDR3 spells CASSFQLKGTEAFF. In DNA form, the CDR3 reads TGTGCCAGCAGTTTTCAACTGAAGGGCACTGAAGCTTTCTTT.

This clonotype showed up just a few times. The CDR3 is CASSRDIALYGYTF. DNA for the CDR3: TGTGCCAGTAGTCGGGACATTGCATTATATGGCTACACCTTC. The chain has TRBV19 and TRBJ1-2; TRBD1 is a possible D gene (6 bases). V gave up 5 bases and J gave up 5 bases, with 15 bases separating them. CDR3 length: 14 residues. Per germline, CDR1 LNHDA and CDR2 SQIVND (reference sequence).

The chain couples TRBV20-1 to TRBJ1-5; D is perhaps TRBD1 (6 bases). The CDR3 is 15 residues long. CDR1 is DFQATT, CDR2 SNEGSKA, per germline (reference sequence). Trimming left V 5 bases short and J 2 bases short, with 16 bases between. The CDR3 bases are TGCAGTGCTGGCGACAGGAGAAAAGGCAATCAGCCCCAGCATTTT. Protein sequence: CSAGDRRKGNQPQHF.

This clonotype showed up just a few times. This chain connects TRBV28 to TRBJ1-1; D gene uncertain. The V end was cut by 3 bases, the J end by 1 base, with 6 bases between. This CDR3 is built from 13 residues. Germline V lookup: CDR1 MDHEN, CDR2 SYDVKM. The CDR3 DNA is TGTGCCAGCAGTTTCCCGGGGAACACTGAAGCTTTCTTT. It translates to CASSFPGNTEAFF.